This is a list of T cell receptor beta chains from one sample in a study of cytomegalovirus exposure and HLA in healthy donors. TCRdb keeps only in-frame clones here, not all; method: immunoSEQ multiplex PCR. Listed are 150,000 or so clones; 1.5% to 2% falls within the top ten. The sample was PBMCs. These receptors all come from a woman in her forties in good health and CMV-seropositive. CDR3s include the opening cysteine and the closing phenylalanine or tryptophan. The order of the fields is CDR3 DNA, CDR3 protein, J gene, V gene, D gene. The D gene is left open where the match is weak.

CDR3nt: TGCGCCAGCAGCTTATATAGCGGGAGGCAGTTCTTC; CDR3aa: CASSLYSGRQFF; j_gene: TRBJ2-1; v_gene: TRBV4-1; d_gene: TRBD2
CDR3nt: TGTGCCAGCAACAAATCAGGGGGCAGGGAAAAACTGTTTTTT; CDR3aa: CASNKSGGREKLFF; j_gene: TRBJ1-4; v_gene: TRBV28; d_gene: TRBD1
CDR3nt: TGTGCCAGCAGCTTACAAGCGCAGTACGAGCAGTACTTC; CDR3aa: CASSLQAQYEQYF; j_gene: TRBJ2-7; v_gene: TRBV7-2; d_gene: .
CDR3nt: TGTGCCAGCAGCTTGGCCGGCGGGGGGCCATCCTACGAGCAGTACTTC; CDR3aa: CASSLAGGGPSYEQYF; j_gene: TRBJ2-7; v_gene: TRBV5-5; d_gene: TRBD2
CDR3nt: TGTGCCAGCAGCCTCGGGACAGGTCCCTACGAGCAGTACTTC; CDR3aa: CASSLGTGPYEQYF; j_gene: TRBJ2-7; v_gene: TRBV7-8; d_gene: TRBD1
CDR3nt: TGCAGCGTAACCCAGGGGGTCAATCAGCCCCAGCATTTT; CDR3aa: CSVTQGVNQPQHF; j_gene: TRBJ1-5; v_gene: TRBV29-1; d_gene: TRBD1
CDR3nt: TGTGCCACCAGCAGCCCACTGGGACAGGGCGGGGAGACCCAGTACTTC; CDR3aa: CATSSPLGQGGETQYF; j_gene: TRBJ2-5; v_gene: TRBV15; d_gene: TRBD1
CDR3nt: TGCAGCGTTGAAGGACTCGACCGGGGAAGGGGGGAGACCCAGTACTTC; CDR3aa: CSVEGLDRGRGETQYF; j_gene: TRBJ2-5; v_gene: TRBV29-1; d_gene: .
CDR3nt: TGTGCCAGCAGCCGGACTAGCGGCAACACCGGGGAGCTGTTTTTT; CDR3aa: CASSRTSGNTGELFF; j_gene: TRBJ2-2; v_gene: TRBV13; d_gene: TRBD2
CDR3nt: TGTGCCAGCAGCTTGGGACAGGGGGCCTACAATGAGCAGTTCTTC; CDR3aa: CASSLGQGAYNEQFF; j_gene: TRBJ2-1; v_gene: TRBV7-9; d_gene: TRBD1
CDR3nt: TGTGCCAGCAGTGAGCGACAGGGCTACTTCAATCAGCCCCAGCATTTT; CDR3aa: CASSERQGYFNQPQHF; j_gene: TRBJ1-5; v_gene: TRBV6-1; d_gene: TRBD1
CDR3nt: TGTGCCAGCAGCACCCCTCCTAGCGCAGGTGAGCAGTTCTTC; CDR3aa: CASSTPPSAGEQFF; j_gene: TRBJ2-1; v_gene: TRBV9; d_gene: .
CDR3nt: TGCAGTGCGAGTGGTACGGAGACCCAGTACTTC; CDR3aa: CSASGTETQYF; j_gene: TRBJ2-5; v_gene: TRBV20-1; d_gene: .
CDR3nt: TGCGCCAGCAGCTTGGGCAGGGCGGATACGCAGTATTTT; CDR3aa: CASSLGRADTQYF; j_gene: TRBJ2-3; v_gene: TRBV5-1; d_gene: .
CDR3nt: TGTGCCAGTACTGGAGGACTAACCTCTGGAAACACCATATATTTT; CDR3aa: CASTGGLTSGNTIYF; j_gene: TRBJ1-3; v_gene: TRBV19; d_gene: .
CDR3nt: TGTGCCAGCAGTTCTCCGGGACAGGGGGCGTCGGGCTACACCTTC; CDR3aa: CASSSPGQGASGYTF; j_gene: TRBJ1-2; v_gene: TRBV28; d_gene: TRBD1
CDR3nt: TGTGCCACCAGCAGAGACTCTAGCGTCTCCTACGAGCAGTACTTC; CDR3aa: CATSRDSSVSYEQYF; j_gene: TRBJ2-7; v_gene: TRBV15; d_gene: .
CDR3nt: TGTGCCAGCAGTGGGGTTAGCGGGAGCACAGATACGCAGTATTTT; CDR3aa: CASSGVSGSTDTQYF; j_gene: TRBJ2-3; v_gene: TRBV2; d_gene: TRBD2
CDR3nt: TGCGCCAGCAGCACCTCCGGCGGGGCCACAGATACGCAGTATTTT; CDR3aa: CASSTSGGATDTQYF; j_gene: TRBJ2-3; v_gene: TRBV5-1; d_gene: .
CDR3nt: TGTGCCAGCAGCGGCACGGCAGGTGCAACCTACGAGCAGTACTTC; CDR3aa: CASSGTAGATYEQYF; j_gene: TRBJ2-7; v_gene: TRBV5-4; d_gene: .
CDR3nt: TGTGCCAGCAGTTCAGGACTAGCGGGGCGACGAGAGACCCAGTACTTC; CDR3aa: CASSSGLAGRRETQYF; j_gene: TRBJ2-5; v_gene: TRBV28; d_gene: TRBD2